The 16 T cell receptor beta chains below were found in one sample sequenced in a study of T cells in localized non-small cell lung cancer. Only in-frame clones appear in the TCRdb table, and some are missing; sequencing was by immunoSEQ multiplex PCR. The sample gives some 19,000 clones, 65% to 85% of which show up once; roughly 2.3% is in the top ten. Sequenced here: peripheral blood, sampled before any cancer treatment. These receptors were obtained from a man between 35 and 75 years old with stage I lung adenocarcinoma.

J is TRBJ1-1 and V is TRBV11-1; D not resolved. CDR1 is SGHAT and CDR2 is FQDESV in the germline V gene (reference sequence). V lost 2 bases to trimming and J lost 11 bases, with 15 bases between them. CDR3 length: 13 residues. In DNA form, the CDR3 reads TGTGCCAGCAGCTTATTCACCGGCCAGGAGGCTTTCTTT. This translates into CASSLFTGQEAFF.

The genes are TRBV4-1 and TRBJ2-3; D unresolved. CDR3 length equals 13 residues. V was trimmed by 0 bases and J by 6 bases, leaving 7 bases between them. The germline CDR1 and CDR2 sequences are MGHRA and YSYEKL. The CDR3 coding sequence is TGCGCCAGCAGCCAAGAGGATCCGGATACGCAGTATTTT. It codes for CASSQEDPDTQYF.

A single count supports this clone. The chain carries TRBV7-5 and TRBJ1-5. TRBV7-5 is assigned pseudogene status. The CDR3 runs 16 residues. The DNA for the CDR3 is TGTGCCAGAAGCGAGGTGTGGCCTTATAGCAATCAGCCCCAGCATTTT. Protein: CARSEVWPYSNQPQHF.

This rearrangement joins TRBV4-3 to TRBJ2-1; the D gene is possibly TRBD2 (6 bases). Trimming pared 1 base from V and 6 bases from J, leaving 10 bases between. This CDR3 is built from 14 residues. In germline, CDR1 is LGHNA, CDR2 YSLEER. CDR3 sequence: CASSQGYGGNEQFF. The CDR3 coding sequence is TGCGCCAGCAGCCAAGGATACGGGGGCAATGAGCAGTTCTTC.

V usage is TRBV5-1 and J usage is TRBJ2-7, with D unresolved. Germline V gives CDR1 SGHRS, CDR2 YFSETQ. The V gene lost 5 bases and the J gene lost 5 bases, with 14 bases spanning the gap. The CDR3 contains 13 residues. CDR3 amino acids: CASRVDGRDEQYF. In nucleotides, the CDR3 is TGCGCCAGCAGGGTGGACGGCCGGGACGAGCAGTACTTC.

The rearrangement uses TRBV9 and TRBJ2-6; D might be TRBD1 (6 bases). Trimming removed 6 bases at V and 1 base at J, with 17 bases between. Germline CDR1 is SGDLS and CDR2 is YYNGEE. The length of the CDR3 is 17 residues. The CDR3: CASTPGVWASGANVLTF. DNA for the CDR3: TGTGCCAGCACCCCAGGGGTTTGGGCGTCTGGGGCCAACGTCCTGACTTTC.

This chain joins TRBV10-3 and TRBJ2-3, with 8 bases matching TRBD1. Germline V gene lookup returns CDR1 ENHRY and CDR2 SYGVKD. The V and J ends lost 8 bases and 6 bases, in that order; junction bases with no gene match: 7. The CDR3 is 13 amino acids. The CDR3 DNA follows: TGTGCCATCGGACAGGGTCAGTCTGATACGCAGTATTTT. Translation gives CAIGQGQSDTQYF.

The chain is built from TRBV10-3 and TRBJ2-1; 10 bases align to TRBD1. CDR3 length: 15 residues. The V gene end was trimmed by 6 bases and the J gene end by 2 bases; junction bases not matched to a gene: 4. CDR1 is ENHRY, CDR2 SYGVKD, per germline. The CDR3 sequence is CAISPGQGAYNEQFF. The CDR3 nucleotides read TGTGCCATCAGCCCCGGACAGGGGGCCTACAATGAGCAGTTCTTC.

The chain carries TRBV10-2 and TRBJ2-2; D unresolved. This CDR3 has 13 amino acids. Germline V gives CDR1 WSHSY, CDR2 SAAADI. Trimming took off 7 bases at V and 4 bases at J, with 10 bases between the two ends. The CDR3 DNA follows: TGCGCCAGCACCTCGACCGGCACCGGGGAGCTGTTTTTT. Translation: CASTSTGTGELFF.

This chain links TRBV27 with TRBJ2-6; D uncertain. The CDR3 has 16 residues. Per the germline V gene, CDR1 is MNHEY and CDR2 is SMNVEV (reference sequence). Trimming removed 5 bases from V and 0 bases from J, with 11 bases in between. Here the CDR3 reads CASSPRLSSGANVLTF. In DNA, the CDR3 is TGTGCCAGCAGTCCCCGGCTCAGCTCTGGGGCCAACGTCCTGACTTTC.

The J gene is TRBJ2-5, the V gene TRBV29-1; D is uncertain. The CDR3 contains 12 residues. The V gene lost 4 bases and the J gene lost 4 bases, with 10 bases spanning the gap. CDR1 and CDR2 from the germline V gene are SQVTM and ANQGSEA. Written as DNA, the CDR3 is TGCAGCGTTGGTCGGTTGGGAGAGACCCAGTACTTC. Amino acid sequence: CSVGRLGETQYF.

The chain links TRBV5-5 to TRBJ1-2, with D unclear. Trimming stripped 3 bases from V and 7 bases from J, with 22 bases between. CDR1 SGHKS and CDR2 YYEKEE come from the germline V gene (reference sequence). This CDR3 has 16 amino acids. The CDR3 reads CASSSVSSEDSSGYTF. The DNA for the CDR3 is TGTGCCAGCAGCTCCGTATCGAGCGAGGATAGTTCTGGCTACACCTTC.

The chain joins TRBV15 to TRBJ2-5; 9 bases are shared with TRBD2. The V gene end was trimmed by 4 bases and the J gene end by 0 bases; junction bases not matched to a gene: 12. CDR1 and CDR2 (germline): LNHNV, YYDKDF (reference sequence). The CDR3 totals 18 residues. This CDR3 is CATSKPWGTSSYQETQYF. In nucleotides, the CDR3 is TGTGCCACCAGCAAGCCCTGGGGGACTAGCTCGTACCAAGAGACCCAGTACTTC.

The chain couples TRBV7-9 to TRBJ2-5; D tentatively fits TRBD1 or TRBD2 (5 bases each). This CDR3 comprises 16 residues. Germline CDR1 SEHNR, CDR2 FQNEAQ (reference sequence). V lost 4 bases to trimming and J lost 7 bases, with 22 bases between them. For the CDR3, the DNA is TGTGCCAGCAGCTCGCCTGATAGGGACCCCCTCGGGACCCAGTACTTC. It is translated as CASSSPDRDPLGTQYF.

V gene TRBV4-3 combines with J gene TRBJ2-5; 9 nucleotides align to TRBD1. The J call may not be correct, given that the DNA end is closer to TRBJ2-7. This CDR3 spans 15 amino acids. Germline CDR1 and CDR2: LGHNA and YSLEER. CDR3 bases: TGCGCCAGCAGCCACTCCGGGACAGGGTCCTACGAGCAGTACTTC. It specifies CASSHSGTGSYEQYF.

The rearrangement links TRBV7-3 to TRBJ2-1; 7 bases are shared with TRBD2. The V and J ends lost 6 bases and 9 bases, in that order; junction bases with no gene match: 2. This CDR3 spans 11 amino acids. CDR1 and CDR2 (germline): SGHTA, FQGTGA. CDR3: CASRGGGEQFF. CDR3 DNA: TGTGCCAGCAGGGGCGGGGGTGAGCAGTTCTTC.